Listed below are T cell receptor beta chains from one sample, sequenced in a study of technical replicates of blood from several donors. Generated by immunoSEQ multiplex PCR, the TCRdb table keeps only in-frame clones and is missing some. The data contain just under 100,000 clones, approximately 95% of them singletons. The sequenced material came from T cells isolated from PBMCs. The receptors were gathered from a human donor in good health. Each CDR3 is given with its conserved first and last residue. The order of the fields is V gene, J gene, D gene, CDR3 protein, CDR3 DNA. The D gene is left open where the match is weak.

v_gene: TRBV19
j_gene: TRBJ1-2
d_gene: -
CDR3aa: CASELGNGYTF
CDR3nt: TGTGCCAGCGAGCTAGGAAATGGCTACACCTTC

v_gene: TRBV7-3
j_gene: TRBJ2-2
d_gene: -
CDR3aa: CASSPLRLREENTGELFF
CDR3nt: TGTGCCAGCAGCCCCCTTCGACTGAGGGAAGAAAACACCGGGGAGCTGTTTTTT

v_gene: TRBV6-5
j_gene: TRBJ1-5
d_gene: -
CDR3aa: CASSEGGAGQPQHF
CDR3nt: TGTGCCAGCAGTGAAGGGGGGGCGGGTCAGCCCCAGCATTTT

v_gene: TRBV29-1
j_gene: TRBJ1-1
d_gene: -
CDR3aa: CSGRVNTEAFF
CDR3nt: TGCAGCGGTAGAGTGAACACTGAAGCTTTCTTT

v_gene: TRBV6-1
j_gene: TRBJ1-5
d_gene: -
CDR3aa: CASSERTIQPQHF
CDR3nt: TGTGCCAGCAGTGAACGGACTATCCAGCCCCAGCATTTT

v_gene: TRBV27
j_gene: TRBJ2-7
d_gene: -
CDR3aa: CASSVKMEFSEQYF
CDR3nt: TGTGCCAGCAGTGTTAAGATGGAGTTCTCCGAGCAGTACTTC

v_gene: TRBV20-1
j_gene: TRBJ1-1
d_gene: TRBD1
CDR3aa: CSARQGAEAFF
CDR3nt: TGCAGTGCTAGACAGGGGGCTGAAGCTTTCTTT

v_gene: TRBV5-1
j_gene: TRBJ2-5
d_gene: TRBD1
CDR3aa: CASSSRTGRGETQYF
CDR3nt: TGCGCCAGCAGCTCCCGGACAGGGCGCGGTGAGACCCAGTACTTC

v_gene: TRBV6-1
j_gene: TRBJ1-3
d_gene: TRBD1
CDR3aa: CASSEALPGGSGNTIYF
CDR3nt: TGTGCCAGCAGTGAAGCGCTTCCAGGGGGCTCTGGAAACACCATATATTTT

v_gene: TRBV10-1
j_gene: TRBJ2-7
d_gene: TRBD1
CDR3aa: CASSGQDHEQYF
CDR3nt: TGCGCCAGCTCCGGACAGGACCACGAGCAGTACTTC

v_gene: TRBV7-9
j_gene: TRBJ2-1
d_gene: TRBD2
CDR3aa: CASSPPGGTYNEQFF
CDR3nt: TGTGCCAGCAGCCCCCCGGGGGGTACCTACAATGAGCAGTTCTTC

v_gene: TRBV6-1
j_gene: TRBJ1-5
d_gene: -
CDR3aa: CASSAGGYSNQPQHF
CDR3nt: TGTGCCAGCAGTGCTGGGGGCTATAGCAATCAGCCCCAGCATTTT